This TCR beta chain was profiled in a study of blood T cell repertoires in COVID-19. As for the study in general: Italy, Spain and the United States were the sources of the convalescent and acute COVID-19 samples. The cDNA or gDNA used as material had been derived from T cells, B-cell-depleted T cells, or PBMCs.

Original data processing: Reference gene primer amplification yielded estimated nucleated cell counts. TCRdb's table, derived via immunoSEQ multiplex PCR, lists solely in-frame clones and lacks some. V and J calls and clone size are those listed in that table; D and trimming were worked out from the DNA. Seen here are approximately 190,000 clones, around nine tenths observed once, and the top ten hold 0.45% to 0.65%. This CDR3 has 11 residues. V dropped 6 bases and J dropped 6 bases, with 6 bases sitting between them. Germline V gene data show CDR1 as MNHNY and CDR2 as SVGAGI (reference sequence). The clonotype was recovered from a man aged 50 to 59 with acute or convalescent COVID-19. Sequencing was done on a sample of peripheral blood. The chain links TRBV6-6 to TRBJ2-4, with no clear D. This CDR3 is CASRTTNIQYF. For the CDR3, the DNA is TGTGCCAGCAGAACTACAAACATTCAGTACTTC.